The T cell receptor (beta chain) under discussion was sequenced for a study of molecular identifiers for immune sequencing clone quantification. Study-wide points: Clones carrying above 20 RNA copies accounted for over 98% of effector molecules, under 1% in naive cells. Spiked TCR RNA from one Jurkat cell reportedly showed up when mixed among around 1 million naive cells.

This clonotype came up once. Its target is not known. A much larger clone differs by one base, so this may be a read error. The CDR3 spans 12 residues. Per germline, CDR1 SQVTM and CDR2 ANQGSEA. Naive CD8 T cells were sorted, and the gate applied was CD8+CD4-CCR7+CD45RA+. TCRdb reprocessed the PCR reads with MiXCR, giving one entry per CDR3 protein. The table includes around 470,000 distinct CDR3 sequences, roughly 23% detected once. The sample taken for sequencing was naive CD8+ T cells from blood, with Jurkat cell RNA spiked in. Subset meaning: FACS-sorted CD8+CD4-CCR7+CD45RA+ naive T cells. V is TRBV29-1 and J is TRBJ2-2; 7 positions match TRBD2. The receptor was derived from a human donor in good health. Some libraries in this study had Jurkat cell RNA spiked in. CDR3 region: CGVGLEAGELFF. The CDR3 nucleotides are TGCGGCGTCGGACTAGAGGCCGGGGAGCTGTTTTTT.